This T cell receptor (beta chain) was retrieved from a study of CD8 T cells in ankylosing spondylitis. Study-level findings and limits: Within ankylosing spondylitis blood, a TCR beta motif made up of fewer than ten highly homologous variants appeared to be characteristic.

TCRdb fed the 5' RACE reads into MiXCR, producing one record per CDR3 protein. This sample has 650,000 to 800,000 distinct CDR3 sequences, with around a fifth found just once. J was trimmed by 4 bases and V by 8 bases; bases with no gene match: 5. The CDR3 covers 13 residues. This clonotype was seen only a few times. Its specificity is unknown. The source of this sequence is a male donor with ankylosing spondylitis. This chain uses TRBV12-3 or TRBV12-4 with TRBJ2-1; 7 nucleotides align to TRBD1. Sequencing used blood, either unsorted or a sorted T cell fraction (not recorded which). CDR3 region: CASRWDSYNEQFF. In DNA form, the CDR3 reads TGTGCCAGCCGCTGGGACAGTTACAATGAGCAGTTCTTC.